The clone carrying this T cell receptor beta chain was recorded at least ten times. Its antigen is currently unknown. These data originate in a study of glioma-infiltrating T cells. Study-level results: Tissue-blood divergence was below expectation in non-neoplastic patients, above in gliomas.

J lost 4 bases, V lost 5 bases, and 12 bases had no gene match. From germline, CDR1 is SGHNT and CDR2 YENEEA. The CDR3 has 17 residues. The iRepertoire nested amplicon-rescue multiplex PCR amplified TCR alpha and beta CDR3s from RNA. For one-step reverse transcription and amplification, about 90-450 ng of tissue mRNA or PBMC total RNA was used. One entry per CDR3 protein, called by TCRdb with MiXCR from the multiplex PCR reads. The data contain approximately 110,000 distinct CDR3 sequences, roughly 25% of them singletons. The chain has TRBV11-3 and TRBJ2-3; TRBD2 matches 10 bases. The receptor was derived from a human donor with low-grade glioma or glioblastoma, undergoing nonglioma brain surgery, or in good health (not recorded which). The sample was glioma tissue, nonneoplastic brain tissue, or PBMCs (not recorded which). The CDR3 DNA sequence: TGTGCCAGCAGCGCTAGAGGCACTAGCGGGAATCCAGATACGCAGTATTTT. This translates into CASSARGTSGNPDTQYF. The full variable domain, with the rest looked up from reference TRBV11-3 and TRBJ2-3, is EAGVVQSPRYKIIEKKQPVAFWCNPISGHNTLYWYLQNLGQGPELLIRYENEEAVDDSQLPKDRFSAERLKGVDSTLKIQPAELGDSAVYLCASSARGTSGNPDTQYFGPGTRLTVL.